This T cell receptor (beta chain) comes out of a study of blood T cell repertoires in COVID-19. Study processing details: Scientists estimated how many nucleated cells there were by amplifying reference gene primers. The method was immunoSEQ multiplex PCR; TCRdb's version includes in-frame clones alone and lacks a portion of them. V and J calls plus clone size are reproduced from that table; the DNA served to infer D and trimming. The sample holds 320,000 or so clones, around 85% seen once. The CDR3 is 15 residues long. Germline V CDR1 and CDR2: MDHEN, SYDVKM. Trimming left V 6 bases short and J 4 bases short, with 16 bases between. Participants were placed into cohorts based on the clinical history they reported. A COVID-19 case had been met by exposed participants during the 2 weeks before study entry.

The sequence was obtained from a woman under 40 who had been exposed to COVID-19. The sequenced sample was PBMCs or T cells enriched from blood (not recorded which). This chain uses TRBV28 with TRBJ1-5; D may be TRBD1 (6 bases). CDR3 in amino acids: CASSSPDSRNQPQHF. DNA of the CDR3: TGTGCCAGCAGCTCCCCGGACAGCAGAAATCAGCCCCAGCATTTT.